This T cell receptor (beta chain) derives from a study of blood T cell repertoires in COVID-19. About the study: Acute and convalescent COVID-19 specimens originated in the United States, Italy and Spain. Sample material is recorded as cDNA or gDNA derived from T cells, B-cell-depleted T cells, or PBMCs.

Authors' methods: Estimates of nucleated cell counts were drawn from the amplification of reference gene primers. Assay: immunoSEQ multiplex PCR; the TCRdb copy retains only in-frame clones and omits some. The V and J calls and clone size are taken from that table; D and trimming were inferred from the DNA. The profile covers hundreds of thousands of clones, with around nine tenths appearing a single time and approximately 2.9% taken by the ten largest. CDR3 length: 18 amino acids. Looked up from germline, CDR1 is SGHTA and CDR2 is FQGNSA. Trimming removed 0 bases at V and 4 bases at J, with 18 bases between.

The chain carries TRBV7-2 and TRBJ1-4, with D perhaps matching TRBD1 (5 bases). The specimen sequenced was peripheral blood. The receptor was isolated from a human donor in a cohort sampled during active COVID-19. This CDR3 reads CASSLALSPTGFNEKLFF. CDR3 DNA sequence: TGTGCCAGCAGCTTAGCGCTATCCCCCACAGGTTTTAATGAAAAACTGTTTTTT.